Below are 18 T cell receptor beta chains sequenced from a single sample in a study of blood T cell repertoires in COVID-19. Assay: immunoSEQ multiplex PCR; the TCRdb copy retains only in-frame clones and omits some. The profile covers about 330,000 clones, with approximately 87% appearing a single time and more than 3% taken by the ten largest. The sequencing sample was made of peripheral blood. The receptors stem from a woman between 50 and 59 years old with active or convalescent COVID-19.

The chain employs TRBV5-8 and TRBJ2-3; D is undetermined. Germline V gene data show CDR1 as SGHTS and CDR2 as YDEGEE. The CDR3 sequence is 15 residues long. Trimming left V 1 base short and J 0 bases short, with 9 bases between. The CDR3 sequence: CASSLLSTSTDTQYF. CDR3 coding DNA: TGTGCCAGCAGCTTGTTGTCAACTAGCACAGATACGCAGTATTTT.

This rearrangement joins TRBV7-8 to TRBJ2-6; D possibly corresponds to TRBD2 (7 bases). Germline V gives CDR1 SGHVS, CDR2 FQNEAQ. The CDR3 spans 19 residues. Trimming stripped 0 bases from V and 0 bases from J, with 15 bases between. CDR3 bases: TGTGCCAGCAGCTTAGCGCGGGGGCTAGAGCCCTCTGGGGCCAACGTCCTGACTTTC. Protein product: CASSLARGLEPSGANVLTF.

V usage is TRBV6-6 and J usage is TRBJ1-1, with unresolved D. CDR3 length: 14 amino acids. V was trimmed by 3 bases and J by 6 bases, leaving 14 bases between them. Per the germline V gene, CDR1 is MNHNY and CDR2 is SVGAGI (reference sequence). CDR3 sequence reads: CASSYGEGFAEAFF. CDR3 sequence (DNA): TGTGCCAGCAGTTATGGAGAGGGTTTCGCTGAAGCTTTCTTT.

The gene calls are TRBV5-1 and TRBJ2-1, with 7 bases aligning to TRBD2. CDR1 is SGHRS and CDR2 is YFSETQ in the germline V gene. The trim removed 4 bases at V and 7 bases at J, leaving 11 bases unmatched. The CDR3 runs to 15 residues. The CDR3 nucleotides read TGCGCCAGCAGCCTAAGCGGGGCCGAGGTTAATGAGCAGTTCTTC. The encoded protein is CASSLSGAEVNEQFF.

This clone was detected only a few times. This sequence joins TRBV28 and TRBJ2-1, with TRBD2 matching over 7 bases. V lost 1 base, J lost 9 bases, and 6 bases stayed unmatched. The CDR3 totals 14 residues. The V gene's germline CDR1 is MDHEN and CDR2 SYDVKM. The CDR3 DNA reads TGTGCCAGCAGTTTATTGGGTGGGAGGGGTGAGCAGTTCTTC. This sequence encodes CASSLLGGRGEQFF.

This rearrangement joins TRBV6-5 to TRBJ2-5, with TRBD2 as a possible D gene (5 bases). The CDR3 has 13 residues. Trimming left V 7 bases short and J 1 base short, with 10 bases between. The germline V gene has CDR1 MNHEY and CDR2 SVGAGI. CDR3 coding DNA: TGTGCCAGCATTTCGGACTTCCAAGAGACCCAGTACTTC. Protein product: CASISDFQETQYF.

The J gene is TRBJ1-2, the V gene TRBV6-2 or TRBV6-3; TRBD1 matches 7 bases. The ends lost 1 base at V and 6 bases at J; junction bases unmatched: 5. CDR3 length equals 14 residues. CDR1 and CDR2 (germline): MNHEY, SVGEGT. CDR3 sequence reads: CASSYFGTVDGYTF. The CDR3 bases are TGTGCCAGCAGTTACTTCGGGACAGTGGATGGCTACACCTTC.

In this sample, this clone turned up a few times. The chain is built from TRBV11-2 and TRBJ2-1; 12 bases line up with TRBD2. Germline lookup yields CDR1 SGHAT and CDR2 FQNNGV. The CDR3 has 16 amino acids. Unmatched junction bases numbered 2, after V lost 4 bases and J lost 1 base. The CDR3 loop is CASSSLAGGSYNEQFF. CDR3 in DNA: TGTGCCAGCAGCTCTCTAGCGGGGGGGTCCTACAATGAGCAGTTCTTC.

CDR3 amino acids: CASSLEREGSYEQYF. The CDR3 DNA reads as TGCGCCAGCAGCTTGGAGCGGGAGGGCTCCTACGAGCAGTACTTC. This chain joins TRBV5-1 and TRBJ2-7, with 10 bases fitting TRBD2. V was clipped by 0 bases and J by 0 bases; unmatched bases: 0. The CDR3 totals 15 residues. Germline loops: CDR1 SGHRS, CDR2 YFSETQ.

The chain carries TRBV9 and TRBJ2-7; possible D gene TRBD1, 6 bases. V dropped 4 bases and J dropped 0 bases, with 14 bases sitting between them. The CDR3 consists of 15 residues. Germline CDR1 and CDR2: SGDLS and YYNGEE. The CDR3 spells CASSLSGTNSYEQYF. For the CDR3, the DNA is TGTGCCAGCAGCCTATCCGGGACAAACTCCTACGAGCAGTACTTC.

The chain couples TRBV27 to TRBJ2-2, with D possibly matching TRBD1 (6 bases). The CDR3 has 15 residues. Trimming stripped 3 bases from V and 3 bases from J, with 11 bases between. Germline V CDR1 and CDR2: MNHEY, SMNVEV (reference sequence). CDR3 in amino acids: CASSFGRGYTGELFF. In DNA form, the CDR3 reads TGTGCCAGCAGTTTCGGCAGGGGATACACCGGGGAGCTGTTTTTT.

The rearrangement uses TRBV30 and TRBJ1-2, with D perhaps matching TRBD1 (6 bases). The CDR3 covers 13 residues. Germline values: CDR1 GTSNPN, CDR2 SVGIG (reference sequence). V lost 6 bases to trimming and J lost 4 bases, with 15 bases between them. DNA of the CDR3: TGTGCCTGTACAAGGGGGAGGGCCTATGGCTACACCTTC. Translating it yields CACTRGRAYGYTF. Using reference TRBV30 and TRBJ1-2 for the parts outside the CDR3, the full variable domain is SQTIHQWPATLVQPVGSPLSLECTVEGTSNPNLYWYRQAAGRGLQLLFYSVGIGQISSEVPQNLSASRPQDRQFILSSKKLLLSDSGFYLCACTRGRAYGYTFGSGTRLTVV.

This chain uses TRBV2 with TRBJ1-4; TRBD1 agrees at 10 bases. The junction had 9 bases not matched to a gene; V was cut back by 5 bases and J by 3 bases. CDR3 size: 17 residues. Germline lookup yields CDR1 SNHLY and CDR2 FYNNEI. The CDR3 loop is CASSKGDRGHSNEKLFF. The CDR3 nucleotides read TGTGCCAGCAGTAAAGGGGACAGGGGCCATTCTAATGAAAAACTGTTTTTT.

The V gene is TRBV30, the J gene TRBJ1-6; D may be TRBD1 (6 bases). The germline CDR1 and CDR2 sequences are GTSNPN and SVGIG (reference sequence). This CDR3 comprises 13 residues. V gave up 5 bases and J gave up 10 bases, with 15 bases separating them. The CDR3 DNA reads as TGTGCCTGGGACCCGACAGGTGGCTCACCCCTCCACTTT. Its translation is CAWDPTGGSPLHF.

The genes are TRBV5-5 and TRBJ1-5; 7 positions match TRBD1. The CDR3 sequence is 15 residues long. V gave up 4 bases and J gave up 3 bases; unmatched junction bases: 7. CDR1 and CDR2 (germline): SGHKS, YYEKEE (reference sequence). CDR3 coding DNA: TGTGCCAGCAGCGAGGGGACAGCTACCAATCAGCCCCAGCATTTT. It is translated as CASSEGTATNQPQHF.

This sequence joins TRBV4-3 and TRBJ2-7; D is possibly TRBD1 (7 bases). The length of the CDR3 is 16 residues. Trimming left V 1 base short and J 0 bases short, with 13 bases between. CDR1 is LGHNA and CDR2 is YSLEER in the germline V gene. The CDR3 region is CASSQGYRGGSYEQYF. CDR3 nucleotide sequence: TGCGCCAGCAGCCAAGGGTACAGGGGAGGCTCCTACGAGCAGTACTTC.

In regard to this clone: Other DNA sequences in the same sample also yield this CDR3. The chain uses TRBV11-2 and TRBJ1-1; 7 bases align to TRBD1. This CDR3 contains 13 residues. The ends lost 5 bases at V and 3 bases at J; junction bases unmatched: 3. In germline, CDR1 is SGHAT, CDR2 FQNNGV. DNA of the CDR3: TGTGCCAGCAGCCGGACAGGAGACACTGAAGCTTTCTTT. Amino acids: CASSRTGDTEAFF.

The table lists this clone with a few counts. V and J are TRBV27 and TRBJ2-3; D perhaps matches TRBD2 (6 bases). Germline V CDR1 and CDR2: MNHEY, SMNVEV (reference sequence). The CDR3 sequence is 16 residues long. Trimming cost V 4 bases and J 6 bases, with 20 bases left between them. The CDR3 region is CASSSIERAGRDTQYF. CDR3 bases: TGTGCCAGCAGTTCGATTGAGCGGGCCGGACGCGATACGCAGTATTTT.